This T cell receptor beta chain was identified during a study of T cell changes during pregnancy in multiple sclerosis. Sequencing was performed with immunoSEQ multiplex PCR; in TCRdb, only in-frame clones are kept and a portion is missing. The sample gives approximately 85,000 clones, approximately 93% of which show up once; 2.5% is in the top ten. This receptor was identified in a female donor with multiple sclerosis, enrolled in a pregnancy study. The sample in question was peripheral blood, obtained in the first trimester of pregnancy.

This CDR3 reads CASSAGTSSYEQYF. As DNA, the CDR3 is TGCGCCAGCAGCGCCGGGACTTCGTCCTACGAGCAGTACTTC. The chain joins TRBV4-3 to TRBJ2-7, with a possible D match to TRBD2 (6 bases). V was trimmed by 5 bases and J by 1 base, leaving 12 bases between them. The CDR3 has 14 amino acids. From germline, CDR1 is LGHNA and CDR2 YSLEER.